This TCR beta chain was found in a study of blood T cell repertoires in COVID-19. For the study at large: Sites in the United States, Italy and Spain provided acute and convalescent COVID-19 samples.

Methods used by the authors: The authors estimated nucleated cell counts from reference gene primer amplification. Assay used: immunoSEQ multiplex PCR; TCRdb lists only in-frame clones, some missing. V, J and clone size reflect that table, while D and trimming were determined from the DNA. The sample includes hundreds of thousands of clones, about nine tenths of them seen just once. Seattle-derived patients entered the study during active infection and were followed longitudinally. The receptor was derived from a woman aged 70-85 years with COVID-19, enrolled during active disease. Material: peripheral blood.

CDR3 coding DNA: TGTGCCAGCAGTGAGGCCCTAGGAGGGGTTGGCTACACCTTC. Residues: CASSEALGGVGYTF. The gene calls are TRBV2 and TRBJ1-2; D perhaps matches TRBD1 (5 bases). Per germline, CDR1 SNHLY and CDR2 FYNNEI. The V end lost 3 bases, the J end lost 7 bases, and 15 bases lay between the germline ends. CDR3 length equals 14 residues. The entire variable domain, with the rest obtained from reference TRBV2 and TRBJ1-2, is as follows: EPEVTQTPSHQVTQMGQEVILRCVPISNHLYFYWYRQILGQKVEFLVSFYNNEISEKSEIFDDQFSVERPDGSNFTLKIRSTKLEDSAMYFCASSEALGGVGYTFGSGTRLTVV.